Shown below are 32 T cell receptor beta chains from a single sample sequenced in a study of human T cells and chemical hapten exposure. TCRdb independently ran MiXCR on the RACE reads; one entry per CDR3 protein. The sample holds about 110,000 distinct CDR3 sequences; approximately 12% are singletons and the top ten take around 1.5%. Time point meaning: pre-sensitization, week 0. Treatment given: therapeutic diphenylcyclopropenone sensitization with weekly scalp DPC. This specimen consisted of whole blood, obtained in connection with sensitization to the hapten diphenylcyclopropenone (DPC). All receptors come from a woman in her fifties or sixties with alopecia areata. Some clones in this sample may be carry-over from other donors' samples.

This clonotype was detected a few times. V gene TRBV12-3 or TRBV12-4 combines with J gene TRBJ2-7; 7 bases align to TRBD1. V dropped 6 bases and J dropped 3; count of bases not matched to a gene: 8. The CDR3 spans 14 residues. The CDR3 region is CASRPGTVGYEQYF. CDR3 coding DNA: TGTGCCAGCAGGCCCGGGACAGTAGGCTACGAGCAGTACTTC.

This clonotype was seen at least ten times. The chain has TRBV3-1 and TRBJ2-7; D unresolved. V was trimmed by 4 bases and J by 3 bases, leaving 16 bases between them. The CDR3 sequence is 15 residues long. Germline V gene lookup returns CDR1 LGHDT and CDR2 YNNKEL (reference sequence). CDR3 DNA: TGTGCCAGCAGCCCCCGCACAAACCCGAACTACGAGCAGTACTTC. This codes for CASSPRTNPNYEQYF.

This clonotype was detected many times. The V gene is TRBV12-3 or TRBV12-4, the J gene TRBJ2-5; D possibly corresponds to TRBD1 (5 bases). The CDR3 length is 13 residues. V was trimmed by 5 bases and J by 5 bases, leaving 12 bases between them. The DNA for the CDR3 is TGTGCCAGCAGTACGGGTCGACAGGAGACCCAGTACTTC. Translating it yields CASSTGRQETQYF.

The chain employs TRBV3-1 and TRBJ1-4; 7 bases map to TRBD1. V was pared by 3 bases and J by 5 bases, with 9 bases of the junction left unmatched. Germline V lookup: CDR1 LGHDT, CDR2 YNNKEL (reference sequence). This CDR3 has 16 amino acids. CDR3 sequence reads: CASSHTTGVGNEKLFF. DNA of the CDR3: TGTGCCAGCAGCCACACAACAGGGGTTGGGAATGAAAAACTGTTTTTT.

This clonotype occurred a few times. This chain links TRBV20-1 with TRBJ1-2; D ambiguous. From germline, CDR1 is DFQATT and CDR2 SNEGSKA (reference sequence). V lost 6 bases to trimming and J lost 6 bases, with 11 bases between them. The CDR3 extends over 11 amino acids. The CDR3 DNA sequence: TGCAGTGCCCCCCCGGGAAATGGCTACACCTTC. Translating it yields CSAPPGNGYTF.

V usage is TRBV20-1 and J usage is TRBJ2-3, with D maybe TRBD1 (5 bases). V was clipped by 8 bases and J by 11 bases, with 17 bases between them. In germline, CDR1 is DFQATT, CDR2 SNEGSKA (reference sequence). CDR3 length: 11 residues. This chain's CDR3 is CSPHKGHQQYF. As DNA, the CDR3 is TGCAGTCCACATAAAGGACACCAGCAGTATTTT.

This clonotype was detected a few times. The rearrangement links TRBV20-1 to TRBJ1-2; no clear D gene. CDR1 DFQATT and CDR2 SNEGSKA come from the germline V gene (reference sequence). The length of the CDR3 is 10 residues. Trimming pared 3 bases from V and 3 bases from J, leaving 2 bases between. The CDR3 region has the DNA TGCAGTGCTAGTGACTATGGCTACACCTTC. It encodes CSASDYGYTF.

This clonotype was recorded at least ten times. This chain joins TRBV27 and TRBJ2-7; D is possibly TRBD1 (6 bases). The CDR3 is 15 residues long. Germline V gives CDR1 MNHEY, CDR2 SMNVEV (reference sequence). With 5 bases removed from V and 0 bases from J, the gap between germline ends came to 14 bases. CDR3 coding DNA: TGTGCCAGCAGTGCACCCGGACAGAGCTCCTACGAGCAGTACTTC. Protein: CASSAPGQSSYEQYF.

There are a few counts of this clonotype. This sequence joins TRBV6-5 and TRBJ1-1; the D is unclear. The CDR3 contains 15 residues. Trimming shortened V by 0 bases and J by 1 base, and 9 bases separated the two germline ends. CDR1 and CDR2 (germline): MNHEY, SVGAGI. Here the CDR3 reads CASSYSVGRNTEAFF. The CDR3 DNA is TGTGCCAGCAGTTACTCGGTAGGCAGGAACACTGAAGCTTTCTTT.

There are many counts of this clonotype. The V gene is TRBV12-3 or TRBV12-4, the J gene TRBJ1-6; D remains unclear. The CDR3 sequence is 15 residues long. Trimming took 4 bases from V and 0 from J, leaving 7 bases between them. In DNA, the CDR3 is TGTGCCAGCAGTTCGTCGAGCTCCTATAATTCACCCCTCCACTTT. Translated, it gives CASSSSSSYNSPLHF.

A few counts support this clonotype. The chain employs TRBV10-3 and TRBJ2-5; 14 bases are shared with TRBD2. Germline CDR1 is ENHRY and CDR2 is SYGVKD. V lost 6 bases and J lost 1; bases outside the gene matches: 1. The CDR3 has 15 amino acids. The DNA for the CDR3 is TGTGCCATCAGGGGGACTAGCGGGAGCCAAGAGACCCAGTACTTC. This encodes CAIRGTSGSQETQYF.

This clonotype was observed at least ten times. V usage is TRBV11-2 and J usage is TRBJ2-5; D remains ambiguous. The germline V gene encodes CDR1 SGHAT and CDR2 FQNNGV. The CDR3 totals 17 residues. V was pared by 2 bases and J by 3 bases, with 19 bases between. Here the CDR3 reads CASSLIVGSEVKETQYF. The CDR3 bases are TGTGCCAGCAGCTTAATTGTAGGCAGCGAAGTCAAAGAGACCCAGTACTTC.

This clonotype was seen a few times. V gene TRBV29-1 combines with J gene TRBJ2-3, with a weak D call TRBD2 (5 bases). V was shortened by 7 bases and J by 0 bases, with 14 bases between the two germline ends. Germline CDR1 SQVTM, CDR2 ANQGSEA. CDR3 length equals 14 residues. The chain's CDR3 is CSASARASTDTQYF. The CDR3 DNA reads as TGCAGCGCCTCCGCGCGGGCTAGCACAGATACGCAGTATTTT.

This clonotype was observed a few times. V and J are TRBV6-1 and TRBJ1-1; possibly TRBD1 for D (5 bases). Germline V CDR1 and CDR2: MNHNS, SASEGT. The V gene lost 3 bases and the J gene lost 1 base, with 27 bases spanning the gap. This CDR3 has 20 amino acids. This chain's CDR3 is CASSEYSRYFLDSQNTEAFF. The CDR3 bases are TGTGCCAGCAGTGAGTACTCACGATATTTTCTAGACAGCCAGAACACTGAAGCTTTCTTT.

The V and J genes are TRBV27 and TRBJ1-5; 9 bases agree with TRBD1. CDR3 length: 14 amino acids. V lost 6 bases to trimming and J lost 3 bases; unmatched junction nucleotides: 3. Germline CDR1 is MNHEY and CDR2 is SMNVEV (reference sequence). This chain's CDR3 is CASRRDRDNQPQHF. CDR3 coding DNA: TGTGCCAGCAGAAGGGACAGGGACAATCAGCCCCAGCATTTT.

This clonotype was counted a few times. The rearrangement uses TRBV6-5 and TRBJ1-1, with D possibly TRBD1 on 5 matching bases. V was trimmed by 5 bases and J by 1 base, leaving 17 bases between them. Germline lookup yields CDR1 MNHEY and CDR2 SVGAGI. The CDR3 extends over 16 amino acids. For the CDR3, the DNA is TGTGCCAGCAGTACCTCCCGGGCAGGGCGGAACACTGAAGCTTTCTTT. It yields the protein CASSTSRAGRNTEAFF.

The chain carries TRBV7-2 and TRBJ2-3, with D possibly matching TRBD2 (5 bases). The CDR3 is 14 amino acids. V was shortened by 5 bases and J by 2 bases, with 11 bases between the two germline ends. CDR1 is SGHTA and CDR2 is FQGNSA in the germline V gene. The CDR3 coding sequence is TGTGCCAGCAGCCCGACTACTTCCACAGATACGCAGTATTTT. Its translation is CASSPTTSTDTQYF. The variable domain in full, with the rest retrieved from reference TRBV7-2 and TRBJ2-3, is GAGVSQSPSNKVTEKGKDVELRCDPISGHTALYWYRQSLGQGLEFLIYFQGNSAPDKSGLPSDRFSAERTGGSVSTLTIQRTQQEDSAVYLCASSPTTSTDTQYFGPGTRLTVL.

V usage is TRBV6-5 and J usage is TRBJ1-5, with 7 bases identical to TRBD1. Unmatched junction bases numbered 2, after V lost 2 bases and J lost 1 base. Germline CDR1 is MNHEY and CDR2 is SVGAGI. The CDR3 loop spans 15 amino acids. CDR3 nucleotide sequence: TGTGCCAGCAGTTACCGACAGGGAAGCAATCAGCCCCAGCATTTT. Residues: CASSYRQGSNQPQHF.

The chain recombines TRBV11-1 with TRBJ2-2; 7 bases are a match to TRBD1. With V trimmed by 2 bases and J by 1 base, 13 bases remained unmatched. This CDR3 comprises 19 residues. The V gene's germline CDR1 is SGHAT and CDR2 FQDESV (reference sequence). Here the CDR3 reads CASSLHPGQALLNTGELFF. The CDR3, as DNA: TGTGCCAGCAGCTTACACCCTGGACAGGCGTTATTGAACACCGGGGAGCTGTTTTTT.

At least ten counts were recorded for this clonotype. The V and J genes are TRBV3-1 and TRBJ2-7; 9 nucleotides align to TRBD1. The V segment lost 1 base and the J segment 4 bases; nucleotides outside the gene matches: 5. CDR1 and CDR2 (germline): LGHDT, YNNKEL (reference sequence). The CDR3 sequence is 15 residues long. CDR3 sequence (DNA): TGTGCCAGCAGCCAAGGAGGGACAGGGCCATACGAGCAGTACTTC. Amino acid sequence: CASSQGGTGPYEQYF.

This clonotype occurred a few times. This chain joins TRBV6-6 and TRBJ1-4; unclear D gene. CDR3 length: 11 residues. From germline, CDR1 is MNHNY and CDR2 SVGAGI (reference sequence). Trimming pared 6 bases from V and 6 bases from J, leaving 5 bases between. Here the CDR3 reads CASRADEKLFF. The CDR3 DNA sequence: TGTGCCAGCAGGGCCGATGAAAAACTGTTTTTT.

This clonotype was detected only a few times. The rearrangement uses TRBV28 and TRBJ1-3, with D maybe TRBD1 (5 bases). Germline assignment: CDR1 MDHEN and CDR2 SYDVKM. This CDR3 has 14 residues. V lost 5 bases, J lost 1 base, and 9 bases lay in between. This CDR3 is CASSPGRSGNTIYF. In DNA, the CDR3 is TGTGCCAGCAGTCCAGGGAGGTCTGGAAACACCATATATTTT.

This clonotype turned up a few times. This CDR3 reads CSAQNAGGGGGYTF. CDR3 sequence (DNA): TGCAGTGCCCAGAACGCGGGGGGCGGAGGAGGCTACACCTTC. This chain connects TRBV20-1 to TRBJ1-2, with a tentative D call TRBD1 (6 bases). This CDR3 contains 14 residues. Per the germline V gene, CDR1 is DFQATT and CDR2 is SNEGSKA (reference sequence). Trimming removed 6 bases from V and 8 bases from J, with 22 bases in between.

This chain links TRBV29-1 with TRBJ2-3, with D perhaps given as TRBD1 or TRBD2 (5 bases each). With 4 bases removed from V and 4 bases from J, the gap between germline ends came to 15 bases. CDR3 length equals 14 residues. CDR1 is SQVTM, CDR2 ANQGSEA, per germline. CDR3 protein: CSVGRRGAADTQYF. CDR3 sequence (DNA): TGCAGCGTTGGACGTCGAGGGGCTGCAGATACGCAGTATTTT.

V gene TRBV11-2 combines with J gene TRBJ1-2; tentatively, D is TRBD1 (5 bases). Germline CDR1 is SGHAT and CDR2 is FQNNGV. The CDR3 runs to 15 residues. The V gene lost 5 bases and the J gene lost 2 bases, with 15 bases spanning the gap. DNA for the CDR3: TGTGCCAGCAGCCCCCGGCGATGGGACAACTATGGCTACACCTTC. Amino acids: CASSPRRWDNYGYTF.

This chain connects TRBV6-5 to TRBJ2-3, with D perhaps TRBD2 (5 bases). The V and J ends lost 0 bases and 2 bases respectively, with 12 bases between them. The CDR3 loop spans 16 amino acids. Germline V gene sequence: CDR1 MNHEY, CDR2 SVGAGI. This CDR3 reads CASSYSSGEYTDTQYF. CDR3 DNA: TGTGCCAGCAGTTACTCGTCCGGGGAGTACACAGATACGCAGTATTTT.

The chain recombines TRBV5-1 with TRBJ2-2; 9 nucleotides line up with TRBD2. From germline, CDR1 is SGHRS and CDR2 YFSETQ. The ends lost 4 bases at V and 0 bases at J; junction bases unmatched: 7. The CDR3 runs to 17 residues. The CDR3 DNA reads as TGCGCCAGCAGCCCCCGGACTAGCGCAACGAACACCGGGGAGCTGTTTTTT. Its translation is CASSPRTSATNTGELFF.

This clonotype is a singleton in its sample. The junction departs from germline at one end; a sequencing error may be responsible. This chain joins TRBV5-1 and TRBJ1-1; D is ambiguous. The CDR3 covers 16 residues. Germline V gene sequence: CDR1 SGHRS, CDR2 YFSETQ. The CDR3 bases are TGCGCCAGCGGCTTGGAGACTAGGGTGTCGAACACTGAAGCTTTCTTT. As protein: CASGLETRVSNTEAFF. Combining the CDR3 with reference TRBV5-1 and TRBJ1-1 gives the whole variable domain KAGVTQTPRYLIKTRGQQVTLSCSPISGHRSVSWYQQTPGQGLQFLFEYFSETQRNKGNFPGRFSGRQFSNSRSEMNVSTLELGDSALYLCASGLETRVSNTEAFFGQGTRLTVV.

This clonotype was recorded a few times. The genes are TRBV28 and TRBJ2-4; D remains unclear. V lost 6 bases and J 11 bases, leaving 8 bases between the germline ends. The CDR3 contains 10 residues. CDR1 and CDR2 from the germline V gene are MDHEN and SYDVKM. The CDR3 DNA follows: TGTGCCAGCAGCGGCGCGTTTCAGTACTTC. Protein: CASSGAFQYF. Full variable domain (remainder filled in from reference TRBV28 and TRBJ2-4): DVKVTQSSRYLVKRTGEKVFLECVQDMDHENMFWYRQDPGLGLRLIYFSYDVKMKEKGDIPEGYSVSREKKERFSLILESASTNQTSMYLCASSGAFQYFGAGTRLSVL.

The sample holds a few counts of this clonotype. This chain connects TRBV2 to TRBJ2-5, with a weak D call TRBD1 (6 bases). CDR3 length: 15 amino acids. V lost 6 bases and J 0 bases, leaving 14 bases between the germline ends. Germline CDR1 is SNHLY and CDR2 is FYNNEI. The CDR3 spells CASSGTQWYQETQYF. The DNA of the CDR3 is TGTGCCAGCAGCGGGACACAATGGTACCAAGAGACCCAGTACTTC.

A few counts support this clonotype. CDR3 region: CASSPADSSNQPQHF. DNA for the CDR3: TGTGCCAGCAGCCCTGCGGACAGTAGCAATCAGCCCCAGCATTTT. This sequence joins TRBV3-2 and TRBJ1-5; TRBD1, the table's D call, was not compared with the DNA. TRBV3-2 corresponds to a pseudogene. The CDR3 is made up of 15 amino acids.

This clonotype was seen a few times. The rearrangement uses TRBV4-3 and TRBJ1-3; a possible D gene is TRBD1 (6 bases). Germline V gene lookup returns CDR1 LGHNA and CDR2 YSLEER. Trimming removed 0 bases at V and 4 bases at J, with 10 bases between. The CDR3 extends over 15 amino acids. For the CDR3, the DNA is TGCGCCAGCAGCCAAGATAGTACAGGGGGAAACACCATATATTTT. Its translation: CASSQDSTGGNTIYF.